The 28 T cell receptor beta chains presented below share a single source sample, sequenced in a study of control samples from healthy donors and cancer patients. Only in-frame clones appear in the TCRdb table, and some are missing; sequencing was by immunoSEQ multiplex PCR. The sample lists approximately 90,000 clones, about 83% seen once, with around 2.1% in the top ten. Sequencing was done on a sample of blood. These receptors all come from a woman aged 40 to 50 in good health.

The chain combines TRBV6-6 with TRBJ2-7, with D uncertain. CDR3 size: 13 residues. Trimming shortened V by 2 bases and J by 4 bases, and 9 bases separated the two germline ends. CDR1 is MNHNY, CDR2 SVGAGI, per germline (reference sequence). CDR3 sequence (DNA): TGTGCCAGCAGTTACGACGGAAGATACGAGCAGTACTTC. Translating it yields CASSYDGRYEQYF.

This clone has just one count. A read error may account for a junction end that differs from germline. This rearrangement joins TRBV3-1 (or the pseudogene TRBV3-2) to TRBJ2-5, with D tentatively TRBD2 (6 bases). Germline CDR1 and CDR2: LGHDT and YNNKEL (reference sequence). This CDR3 spans 12 amino acids. The CDR3 DNA reads as TGTGCCAGCAGCCAAACCGTGACTAGTCGGAACTTC. This sequence encodes CASSQTVTSRNF.

The V and J genes are TRBV6-2 or TRBV6-3 and TRBJ2-1, with TRBD2 matching 14 bases. Germline CDR1 reads MNHEY; CDR2 reads SVGEGT. With V trimmed by 2 bases and J by 1 base, 10 bases remained unmatched. CDR3 size: 20 residues. CDR3 sequence (DNA): TGTGCCAGCAGTTACCCTCCGGGACTAGCGGGGGCCCCTTCCTACAATGAGCAGTTCTTC. This translates into CASSYPPGLAGAPSYNEQFF.

This chain joins TRBV3-1 (or the pseudogene TRBV3-2) and TRBJ2-6, with D uncertain. Per germline, CDR1 LGHDT and CDR2 YNNKEL (reference sequence). V was trimmed by 10 bases and J by 1 base, leaving 14 bases between them. This CDR3 has 15 residues. The CDR3 nucleotides are TGTGCCACCTCAGCCTGGGGTTCTGGGGCCAACGTCCTGACTTTC. Translation gives CATSAWGSGANVLTF.

This chain joins TRBV2 and TRBJ2-2, with D unclear. V was shortened by 6 bases and J by 13 bases, with 21 bases between the two germline ends. CDR3 size: 14 residues. CDR1 is SNHLY, CDR2 FYNNEI, per germline. CDR3 amino acids: CASRTSRAAGLLFF. The DNA of the CDR3 is TGTGCCAGCAGGACAAGCCGGGCAGCCGGGTTGCTGTTTTTT. Combining the CDR3 with reference TRBV2 and TRBJ2-2 gives the whole variable domain EPEVTQTPSHQVTQMGQEVILRCVPISNHLYFYWYRQILGQKVEFLVSFYNNEISEKSEIFDDQFSVERPDGSNFTLKIRSTKLEDSAMYFCASRTSRAAGLLFFGEGSRLTVL.

The V gene is TRBV5-1, the J gene TRBJ2-7; possible D gene TRBD1, 5 bases. Trimming left V 4 bases short and J 2 bases short, with 7 bases between. CDR3 size: 12 residues. Germline CDR1 reads SGHRS; CDR2 reads YFSETQ. The CDR3 coding sequence is TGCGCCAGCAGCAGGGGTACCTACGAGCAGTACTTC. As protein: CASSRGTYEQYF.

The V gene is TRBV30, the J gene TRBJ1-3; tentative D call: TRBD1 (6 bases). Germline lookup yields CDR1 GTSNPN and CDR2 SVGIG (reference sequence). The CDR3 runs 18 residues. Trimming cost V 0 bases and J 0 bases, with 18 bases left between them. CDR3 bases: TGTGCCTGGAGTGTACGCTACGGGGGGACAAACTCTGGAAACACCATATATTTT. Its protein is CAWSVRYGGTNSGNTIYF.

The chain links TRBV2 to TRBJ1-2; D is possibly TRBD1 (6 bases). Germline V CDR1 and CDR2: SNHLY, FYNNEI. This CDR3 contains 16 residues. Trimming cost V 1 base and J 6 bases, with 18 bases left between them. For the CDR3, the DNA is TGTGCCAGCAGTGAAGAGGGGAGACAGGTTTTCAATGGCTACACCTTC. Its protein product is CASSEEGRQVFNGYTF.

This chain joins TRBV7-2 and TRBJ2-3; D gene ambiguous. Per the germline V gene, CDR1 is SGHTA and CDR2 is FQGNSA. This CDR3 has 17 amino acids. Trimming cost V 4 bases and J 5 bases, with 22 bases left between them. The CDR3 sequence: CASSSPLGNSFRDTQYF. In DNA form, the CDR3 reads TGTGCCAGCAGCTCCCCATTGGGAAATAGTTTTCGAGATACGCAGTATTTT.

The CDR3 coding sequence is TGTGCCAGCGCCCCAGAGTATGGCTACACCTTC. As protein: CASAPEYGYTF. The gene calls are TRBV2 and TRBJ1-2; D gene unclear. The germline V gene has CDR1 SNHLY and CDR2 FYNNEI. The CDR3 covers 11 residues. The germline V and J ends were trimmed by 8 bases and 5 bases, with 9 bases remaining between them.

The chain recombines TRBV4-1 with TRBJ2-1; 10 nucleotides line up with TRBD2. V shed 6 bases, J shed 4 bases, and the junction held 6 bases outside the gene matches. From germline, CDR1 is MGHRA and CDR2 YSYEKL. The CDR3 is 15 residues long. The CDR3 reads CASREAGGPYNEQFF. The CDR3, as DNA: TGCGCCAGCAGAGAAGCGGGGGGGCCGTACAATGAGCAGTTCTTC.

This chain connects TRBV7-2 to TRBJ2-7, with 9 bases aligning to TRBD2. With V trimmed by 1 base and J by 7 bases, 8 bases remained unmatched. The CDR3 loop spans 15 amino acids. Per the germline V gene, CDR1 is SGHTA and CDR2 is FQGNSA. CDR3 in amino acids: CASSLGSGLAREQYF. Written as DNA, the CDR3 is TGTGCCAGCAGCTTAGGGTCTGGACTAGCGCGGGAGCAGTACTTC.

Comment on this clone: Other nucleotide sequences in the sample specify the same CDR3. This rearrangement joins TRBV30 to TRBJ1-5; 7 bases are a match to TRBD1. Per germline, CDR1 GTSNPN and CDR2 SVGIG (reference sequence). J was trimmed by 7 bases and V by 0 bases; bases with no gene match: 6. The CDR3 totals 14 residues. CDR3 in DNA: TGTGCCTGGAGTGTACAGCAGGGGGGGCAGCCCCAGCATTTT. This encodes CAWSVQQGGQPQHF.

V is TRBV15 and J is TRBJ2-1; D gene unclear. There are 14 residues in the CDR3. V was cut by 0 bases and J by 5 bases, with 8 bases left in between. CDR1 is LNHNV and CDR2 is YYDKDF in the germline V gene (reference sequence). This CDR3 reads CATSRDNRNNEQFF. Written as DNA, the CDR3 is TGTGCCACCAGCAGAGATAACAGAAACAATGAGCAGTTCTTC.

The chain links TRBV7-2 to TRBJ1-4; D is undetermined. The germline V gene has CDR1 SGHTA and CDR2 FQGNSA. Trimming stripped 2 bases from V and 8 bases from J, with 15 bases between. This CDR3 spans 15 amino acids. CDR3 sequence: CASSLRPGVVEKLFF. DNA of the CDR3: TGTGCCAGCAGCTTACGTCCGGGCGTGGTGGAAAAACTGTTTTTT.

The CDR3 coding sequence is TGTGCCAGCAGTTTAATGAGGGGATCACCCCTCCACTTT. It codes for CASSLMRGSPLHF. V usage is TRBV6-5 and J usage is TRBJ1-6, with a weak D call TRBD1 (5 bases). The germline V and J ends were trimmed by 4 bases and 10 bases, with 11 bases remaining between them. Germline CDR1 reads MNHEY; CDR2 reads SVGAGI. The CDR3 has 13 amino acids.

This rearrangement joins TRBV7-2 to TRBJ2-1; 9 nucleotides agree with TRBD2. This CDR3 region has 16 residues. V dropped 2 bases and J dropped 2; count of bases not matched to a gene: 4. The germline CDR1 and CDR2 sequences are SGHTA and FQGNSA. CDR3 sequence reads: CASSLSGTSPYNEQFF. The CDR3 DNA sequence: TGTGCCAGCAGCTTAAGTGGGACTAGCCCCTACAATGAGCAGTTCTTC.

DNA of the CDR3: TGTGCCTGGAGTGTAGCCTCTCCTAGGAGGTCACCCCTCCACTTT. It codes for CAWSVASPRRSPLHF. The chain carries TRBV30 and TRBJ1-6; no clear D gene. The CDR3 extends over 15 amino acids. Per the germline V gene, CDR1 is GTSNPN and CDR2 is SVGIG (reference sequence). Trimming took 0 bases from V and 10 from J, leaving 16 bases between them.

Many counts were recorded for this clone. The same CDR3 arises from other DNA sequences in this sample as well. The chain employs TRBV2 and TRBJ1-1; 9 bases agree with TRBD1. Germline assignment: CDR1 SNHLY and CDR2 FYNNEI. V shed 6 bases and J 4 bases; nucleotides not matched to a gene: 6. The CDR3 consists of 14 residues. The CDR3 bases are TGTGCCAGCAGACTAGGACAGGGGTTCACTGAAGCTTTCTTT. Amino acids: CASRLGQGFTEAFF.

This rearrangement joins TRBV5-1 to TRBJ2-2; D call uncertain. This CDR3 has 15 residues. The V end was cut by 1 base, the J end by 1 base, with 8 bases between. Germline V CDR1 and CDR2: SGHRS, YFSETQ. The CDR3 protein is CASSLIGQNTGELFF. CDR3 DNA sequence: TGCGCCAGCAGCTTGATTGGGCAGAACACCGGGGAGCTGTTTTTT.

This clone was counted a single time. CDR3 in amino acids: CSASDRASSYEQYF. In DNA, the CDR3 is TGCAGTGCTAGTGACAGGGCTTCCTCCTACGAGCAGTACTTC. The gene calls are TRBV20-1 and TRBJ2-7, with TRBD1 identical over 7 bases. Germline CDR1 DFQATT, CDR2 SNEGSKA (reference sequence). The CDR3 contains 14 residues. Unmatched junction bases numbered 5, after V lost 3 bases and J lost 0 bases.

The V call is TRBV20-1, the J call TRBJ2-5, with D perhaps matching TRBD1 (6 bases). V was trimmed by 7 bases and J by 4 bases, leaving 10 bases between them. The CDR3 runs 11 residues. Germline V gives CDR1 DFQATT, CDR2 SNEGSKA (reference sequence). The CDR3 reads CSVSDRETQYF. The CDR3 DNA reads as TGCAGTGTTTCGGACAGAGAGACCCAGTACTTC.

The gene calls are TRBV5-1 and TRBJ2-1; perhaps TRBD2 as D (5 bases). The CDR3 totals 14 residues. Trimming stripped 5 bases from V and 10 bases from J, with 19 bases between. Germline V gene sequence: CDR1 SGHRS, CDR2 YFSETQ. The CDR3 sequence: CASRDISGSDEQFF. The CDR3 nucleotides read TGCGCCAGCAGGGATATTTCGGGGTCCGACGAGCAGTTCTTC.

The chain employs TRBV14 and TRBJ2-6; perhaps TRBD1 as D (5 bases). Germline CDR1 is SGHDN and CDR2 is FVKESK. CDR3 length: 20 amino acids. V lost 1 base to trimming and J lost 0 bases, with 19 bases between them. The CDR3 sequence is CASSQGSAGFRVSGANVLTF. DNA of the CDR3: TGTGCCAGCAGCCAAGGATCCGCAGGTTTCAGGGTCTCTGGGGCCAACGTCCTGACTTTC.

V is TRBV7-9 and J is TRBJ2-5; 7 bases line up with TRBD2. Germline CDR1 SEHNR, CDR2 FQNEAQ (reference sequence). Trimming took 1 base from V and 4 from J; bases not matched to a gene: 9. The CDR3 contains 16 residues. CDR3 sequence reads: CASSLDRTSLGETQYF. The CDR3 region has the DNA TGTGCCAGCAGCTTAGACCGGACTAGTTTAGGAGAGACCCAGTACTTC. The full variable domain, with the rest looked up from reference TRBV7-9 and TRBJ2-5, is DTGVSQNPRHKITKRGQNVTFRCDPISEHNRLYWYRQTLGQGPEFLTYFQNEAQLEKSRLLSDRFSAERPKGSFSTLEIQRTEQGDSAMYLCASSLDRTSLGETQYFGPGTRLLVL.

This clone was counted a single time. V and J are TRBV6-2 or TRBV6-3 and TRBJ2-4; D possibly corresponds to TRBD1 (5 bases). Germline-derived CDR1 and CDR2 are MNHEY and SVGEGT. The CDR3 has 14 residues. Trimming pared 0 bases from V and 7 bases from J, leaving 10 bases between. The CDR3 coding sequence is TGTGCCAGCAGTTACTCGGGCAGGGTGAACATTCAGTACTTC. This sequence encodes CASSYSGRVNIQYF.

V is TRBV5-1 and J is TRBJ2-5, with D possibly called TRBD1 or TRBD2 (5 bases each). This CDR3 region has 16 residues. V was shortened by 4 bases and J by 5 bases, with 21 bases between the two germline ends. Germline values: CDR1 SGHRS, CDR2 YFSETQ. CDR3 sequence reads: CASSPYYRSEGETQYF. The CDR3 DNA reads as TGCGCCAGCAGCCCCTACTACCGATCCGAGGGGGAGACCCAGTACTTC.

The rearrangement uses TRBV2 and TRBJ2-2, with D uncertain. Between the trimmed V and J ends, which lost 7 bases and 1 base, there was a span of 10 bases. CDR1 is SNHLY, CDR2 FYNNEI, per germline. The CDR3 length is 14 residues. The CDR3 nucleotides are TGTGCCAGCACACTGACGGAGAACACCGGGGAGCTGTTTTTT. This encodes CASTLTENTGELFF.